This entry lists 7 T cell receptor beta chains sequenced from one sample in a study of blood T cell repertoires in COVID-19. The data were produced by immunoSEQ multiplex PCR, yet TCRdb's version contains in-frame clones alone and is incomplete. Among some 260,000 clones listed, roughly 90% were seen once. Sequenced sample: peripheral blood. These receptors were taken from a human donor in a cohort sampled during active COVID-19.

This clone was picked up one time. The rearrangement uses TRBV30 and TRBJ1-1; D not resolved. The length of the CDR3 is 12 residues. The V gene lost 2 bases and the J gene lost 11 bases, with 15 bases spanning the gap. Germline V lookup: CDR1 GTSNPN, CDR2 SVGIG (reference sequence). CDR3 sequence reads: CAWSTGSDGAFF. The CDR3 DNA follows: TGTGCCTGGAGTACGGGTAGCGATGGGGCTTTCTTT.

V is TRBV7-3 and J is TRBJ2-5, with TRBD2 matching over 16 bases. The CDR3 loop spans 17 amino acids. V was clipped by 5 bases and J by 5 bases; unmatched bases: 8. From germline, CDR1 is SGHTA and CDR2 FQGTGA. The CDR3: CASSPGLAGGAPETQYF. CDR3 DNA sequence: TGTGCCAGCAGCCCGGGACTAGCGGGAGGGGCTCCGGAGACCCAGTACTTC.

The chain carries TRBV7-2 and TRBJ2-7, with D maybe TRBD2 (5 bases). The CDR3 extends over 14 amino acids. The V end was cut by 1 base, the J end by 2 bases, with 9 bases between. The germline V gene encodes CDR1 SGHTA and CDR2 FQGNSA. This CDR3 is CASSLERSAYEQYF. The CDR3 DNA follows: TGTGCCAGCAGCTTAGAGCGGAGTGCCTACGAGCAGTACTTC.

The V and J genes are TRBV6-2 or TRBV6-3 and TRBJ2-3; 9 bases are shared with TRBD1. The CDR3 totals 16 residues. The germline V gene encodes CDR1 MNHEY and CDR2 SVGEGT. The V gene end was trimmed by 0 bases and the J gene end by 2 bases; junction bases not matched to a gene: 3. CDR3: CASSYSRDRVTDTQYF. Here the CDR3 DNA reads TGTGCCAGCAGTTACTCGAGGGACAGGGTCACAGATACGCAGTATTTT.

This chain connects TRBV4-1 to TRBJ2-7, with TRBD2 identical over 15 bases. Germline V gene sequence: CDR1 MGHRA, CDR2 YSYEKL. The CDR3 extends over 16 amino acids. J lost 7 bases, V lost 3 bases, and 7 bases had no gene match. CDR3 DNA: TGCGCCAGCAGCCAGGTCCTGGGACTAGCGGGAGGTGAGCAGTACTTC. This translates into CASSQVLGLAGGEQYF.

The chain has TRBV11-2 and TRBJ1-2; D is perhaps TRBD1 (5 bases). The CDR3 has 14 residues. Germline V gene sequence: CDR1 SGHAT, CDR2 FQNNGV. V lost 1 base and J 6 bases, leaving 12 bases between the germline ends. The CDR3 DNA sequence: TGTGCCAGCAGCTTAGGTGGGGGGGAGAATGGCTACACCTTC. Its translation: CASSLGGGENGYTF.

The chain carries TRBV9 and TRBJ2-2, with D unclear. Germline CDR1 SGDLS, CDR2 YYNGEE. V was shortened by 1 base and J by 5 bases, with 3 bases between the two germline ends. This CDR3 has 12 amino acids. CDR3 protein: CASSVRTGELFF. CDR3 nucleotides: TGTGCCAGCAGCGTACGGACCGGGGAGCTGTTTTTT.